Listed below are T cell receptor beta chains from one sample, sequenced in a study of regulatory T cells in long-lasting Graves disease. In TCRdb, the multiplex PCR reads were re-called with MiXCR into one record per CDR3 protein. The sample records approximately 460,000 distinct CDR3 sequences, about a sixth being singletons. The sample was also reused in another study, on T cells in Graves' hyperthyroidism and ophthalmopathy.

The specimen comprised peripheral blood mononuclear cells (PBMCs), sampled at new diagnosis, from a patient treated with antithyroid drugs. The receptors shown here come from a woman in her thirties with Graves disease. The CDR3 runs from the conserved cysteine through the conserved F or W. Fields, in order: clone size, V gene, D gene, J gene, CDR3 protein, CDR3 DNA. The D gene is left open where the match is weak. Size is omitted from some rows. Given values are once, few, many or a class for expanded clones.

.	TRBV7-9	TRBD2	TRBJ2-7	CASTLAGVQGEQYF	TGTGCCAGCACCCTAGCGGGAGTACAGGGGGAGCAGTACTTC
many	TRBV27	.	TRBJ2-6	CASSLDSFLSGANVLTF	TGTGCCAGCAGTTTGGACAGCTTCCTCTCTGGGGCCAACGTCCTGACTTTC
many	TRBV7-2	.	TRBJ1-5	CASSFRGHPSSAQHF	TGTGCCAGCAGCTTCCGGGGACACCCTTCGTCTGCCCAGCATTTT
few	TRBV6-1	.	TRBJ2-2	CASRLQANTGELFF	TGTGCCAGCAGGCTACAGGCGAACACCGGGGAGCTGTTTTTT
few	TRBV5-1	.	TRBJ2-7	CASSPLRGPSEQYF	TGCGCCAGCAGCCCCTTGAGAGGACCATCCGAGCAGTACTTC
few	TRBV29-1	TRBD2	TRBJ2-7	CSVLAGEQYF	TGCAGCGTTCTAGCGGGTGAGCAGTACTTC
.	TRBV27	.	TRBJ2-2	CASSQGGFELFF	TGTGCCAGCAGTCAAGGGGGATTCGAGCTGTTTTTT
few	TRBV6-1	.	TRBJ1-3	CATLSPGRGNTIYF	TGTGCCACCCTCTCACCGGGTAGGGGAAACACCATATATTTT
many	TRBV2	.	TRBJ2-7	CASKRLVAETYEQYF	TGTGCCAGCAAGAGGTTGGTTGCGGAAACCTACGAGCAGTACTTC
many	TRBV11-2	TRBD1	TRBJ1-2	CASTGYRGANYGYTF	TGTGCCAGCACCGGATACAGGGGTGCTAACTATGGCTACACCTTC
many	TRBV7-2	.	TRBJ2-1	CASSPRTAYNEQFF	TGTGCCAGCAGCCCCCGGACAGCCTACAATGAGCAGTTCTTC
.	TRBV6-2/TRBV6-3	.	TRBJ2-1	CASSYVAPYNEQFF	TGTGCCAGCAGTTACGTAGCACCTTACAATGAGCAGTTCTTC
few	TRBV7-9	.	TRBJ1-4	CASSFSPAAGKNEKLFF	TGTGCCAGCAGCTTCTCCCCGGCGGCAGGGAAAAATGAAAAACTGTTTTTT
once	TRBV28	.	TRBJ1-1	CASSTTGDPLSCTEAFF	TGTGCCAGCAGTACTACCGGGGACCCTTTATCGTGCACTGAAGCTTTCTTT
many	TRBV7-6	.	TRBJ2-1	CASSPGERAYNEQFF	TGTGCCAGCAGCCCAGGGGAGAGGGCCTACAATGAGCAGTTCTTC
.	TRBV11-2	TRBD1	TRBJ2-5	CASSHDTGTGTETQYF	TGTGCCAGCAGCCATGATACCGGGACAGGGACGGAGACCCAGTACTTC
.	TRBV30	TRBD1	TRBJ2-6	CACQLPQGRGISGANVLTF	TGTGCCTGCCAACTACCCCAGGGCAGGGGGATCTCTGGGGCCAACGTCCTGACTTTC
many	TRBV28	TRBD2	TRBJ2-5	CASSLGAGATYQETQYF	TGTGCCAGCAGTTTAGGAGCGGGAGCTACGTACCAAGAGACCCAGTACTTC
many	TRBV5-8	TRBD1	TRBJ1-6	CASSLRTGNSPLHF	TGTGCCAGCAGTCTCCGGACAGGAAATTCACCCCTCCACTTT
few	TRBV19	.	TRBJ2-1	CASSIRSGTGRYLTGNEQFF	TGTGCCAGTAGTATCAGAAGTGGGACGGGGCGATACCTTACGGGCAATGAGCAGTTCTTC
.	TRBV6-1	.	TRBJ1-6	CASTANNSPLHF	TGTGCCAGCACTGCGAACAATTCACCCCTCCACTTT
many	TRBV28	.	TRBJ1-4	CASNFGIPTVINEKLFF	TGTGCCAGCAATTTTGGGATTCCGACGGTTATTAATGAAAAACTGTTTTTT
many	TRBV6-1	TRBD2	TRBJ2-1	CASQVQGTSRTYNEQFF	TGTGCCAGCCAGGTCCAGGGGACTAGCCGAACCTACAATGAGCAGTTCTTC
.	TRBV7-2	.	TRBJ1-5	CASSLVPRRHNQPQHF	TGTGCCAGCAGCTTAGTCCCCCGACGGCACAATCAGCCCCAGCATTTT
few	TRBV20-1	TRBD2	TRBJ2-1	CSAPTGLVSYNEQFF	TGCAGTGCTCCTACGGGACTAGTCTCCTACAATGAGCAGTTCTTC
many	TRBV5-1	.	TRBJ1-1	CASSLEGILRTEAFF	TGCGCCAGCAGCTTGGAGGGGATATTAAGGACTGAAGCTTTCTTT
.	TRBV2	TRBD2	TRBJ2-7	CASSGILAGLYEQYF	TGTGCCAGCAGTGGGATACTAGCGGGATTATACGAGCAGTACTTC
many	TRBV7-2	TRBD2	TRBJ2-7	CASSPRLAGVVEQYF	TGTGCCAGCAGCCCCCGACTAGCGGGAGTAGTAGAGCAGTACTTC
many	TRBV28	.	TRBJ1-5	CASSWDVSNQPQHF	TGTGCCAGCAGTTGGGACGTTAGCAATCAGCCCCAGCATTTT
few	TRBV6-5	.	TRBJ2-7	CASSYSPEGGPSYEQYF	TGTGCCAGCAGTTACTCCCCTGAGGGGGGACCCTCCTACGAGCAGTACTTC
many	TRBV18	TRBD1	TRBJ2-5	CASSSGQKETQYF	TGTGCCAGCTCATCGGGACAGAAAGAGACCCAGTACTTC
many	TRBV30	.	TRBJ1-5	CAWSVGQNNQPQHF	TGTGCCTGGAGTGTCGGACAGAACAATCAGCCCCAGCATTTT
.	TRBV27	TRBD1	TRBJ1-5	CASSLSRPHRGPSQPQHF	TGTGCCAGCAGTTTGTCCCGGCCCCACAGGGGGCCAAGTCAGCCCCAGCATTTT
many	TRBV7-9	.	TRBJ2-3	CASKRVSSTDTQYF	TGTGCCAGCAAGCGGGTCTCTAGCACAGATACGCAGTATTTT
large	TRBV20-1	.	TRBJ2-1	CSARVGNNEQFF	TGCAGTGCTAGAGTTGGGAACAATGAGCAGTTCTTC
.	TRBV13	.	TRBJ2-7	CASSTQEPVPNSYEQYF	TGTGCCAGCAGCACCCAAGAGCCAGTTCCAAACTCCTACGAGCAGTACTTC
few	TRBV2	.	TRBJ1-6	CASRGTARSPLHF	TGTGCCAGCAGAGGGACTGCTCGATCACCCCTCCACTTT
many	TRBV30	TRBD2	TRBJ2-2	CAWSVGVLAGDTGELFF	TGTGCCTGGAGTGTAGGTGTTCTAGCGGGGGACACCGGGGAGCTGTTTTTT
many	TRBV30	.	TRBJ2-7	CAWSRSYEQYF	TGTGCCTGGAGCAGGTCCTACGAGCAGTACTTC
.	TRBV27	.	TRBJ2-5	CASSWGAGGEETQYF	TGTGCCAGCAGTTGGGGGGCAGGGGGAGAAGAGACCCAGTACTTC
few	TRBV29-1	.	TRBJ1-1	CSVERQGRRTEAFF	TGCAGCGTTGAAAGGCAGGGGAGGAGGACTGAAGCTTTCTTT
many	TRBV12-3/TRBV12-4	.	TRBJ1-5	CASSSTDRQFSNQPQHF	TGTGCCAGCAGCTCGACCGACAGACAATTTAGCAATCAGCCCCAGCATTTT
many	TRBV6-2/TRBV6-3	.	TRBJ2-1	CASAEGYNEQFF	TGTGCCAGCGCCGAGGGTTACAATGAGCAGTTCTTC